This T cell receptor (beta chain) is drawn from a study of cytomegalovirus exposure and HLA in healthy donors. General study findings and limits: What a later analysis reportedly showed was that an Asian-associated ancestry cluster had fewer N-insertions than the approximately 700-donor mean.

PCR primers comprised 60 Vbeta and 13 Jbeta primers. Libraries were prepared by immunoSEQ multiplex PCR; TCRdb keeps only in-frame clonotypes and omits some of them. Of about 50,000 clones detected, roughly four fifths appear once; the ten largest clones hold around 2.5%. With respect to this clone: Its antigen remains unidentified.

Germline V gene data show CDR1 as MNHNS and CDR2 as SASEGT. The CDR3 length is 14 residues. Germline trimming cut 6 bases from V and 10 bases from J; bases unmatched to any gene: 9. The specimen was PBMCs. This receptor was taken from a woman aged 35 to 49 in good health and CMV-seropositive. The chain has TRBV6-1 and TRBJ1-6, with 7 bases identical to TRBD1. CDR3: CASRPQGIGSPLHF. The CDR3 bases are TGTGCCAGCAGACCACAGGGGATAGGGTCACCCCTCCACTTT.